This note documents a single TCR beta chain sequence. This sample was taken from a study of T cell changes during pregnancy in multiple sclerosis. Germline V CDR1 and CDR2: GTSNPN, SVGIG (reference sequence). The CDR3 runs 14 residues. The V end was cut by 4 bases, the J end by 6 bases, with 18 bases between. Only in-frame clones appear in the TCRdb table, and some are missing; sequencing was by immunoSEQ multiplex PCR. This table has roughly 110,000 clones, about nine tenths appearing once. The chain is built from TRBV30 and TRBJ1-1, with D perhaps TRBD1 (5 bases). The sequencing here drew on peripheral blood, taken after pregnancy. This clonotype was sampled from a female donor with multiple sclerosis, enrolled in a pregnancy study. This chain's CDR3 is CAWTTFRESPEAFF. CDR3 DNA: TGTGCCTGGACCACTTTCAGGGAAAGCCCTGAAGCTTTCTTT.